A selection of T cell receptor beta chains follows, all from one sample in a study of T cell responses to AZD1222 COVID-19 vaccine. Profiled with immunoSEQ multiplex PCR; TCRdb holds only in-frame clones, not every one. The table has more than 110,000 clones, roughly 90% seen once. This material consisted of peripheral blood, taken on day 0 of AZD1222 vaccination. The origin of the receptors is an adult in good health. CDR3s include the opening cysteine and the closing phenylalanine or tryptophan. The D gene is left open where the match is weak. Size is omitted from some rows. Given values are once, few, many or a class for expanded clones.

j_call d_call v_call clone_size cdr3_aa cdr3_nt
TRBJ2-7 - TRBV19 few CASSMRVAAPVEQYF TGTGCCAGTAGTATGAGGGTAGCGGCCCCAGTCGAGCAGTACTTC
TRBJ2-5 TRBD2 TRBV24-1 once CATSDPGLAGAETQYF TGTGCCACCAGTGATCCGGGACTAGCGGGAGCAGAGACCCAGTACTTC
TRBJ2-7 TRBD2 TRBV28 - CASSLWGRGLYEQYF TGTGCCAGCAGTTTATGGGGGAGGGGACTCTACGAGCAGTACTTC
TRBJ2-5 - TRBV4-1 - CASSQVVLETQYF TGCGCCAGCAGCCAAGTAGTGTTGGAGACCCAGTACTTC
TRBJ2-7 TRBD1 TRBV19 - CASSRTGGAYEQYF TGTGCCAGTAGTAGAACAGGGGGCGCGTACGAGCAGTACTTC
TRBJ1-5 TRBD1 TRBV7-9 few CASSLARTGRNQPQHF TGTGCCAGCAGCTTAGCAAGGACAGGTCGCAATCAGCCCCAGCATTTT
TRBJ1-1 - TRBV7-2 few CASSFTARYTEAFF TGTGCCAGCAGCTTCACGGCCAGGTACACTGAAGCTTTCTTT
TRBJ1-2 TRBD1 TRBV13 once CASSIKTGLYGYTF TGTGCCAGCAGCATAAAGACAGGGTTATATGGCTACACCTTC
TRBJ2-3 - TRBV14 - CASRGSRLSTDTQYF TGTGCCAGCAGGGGGTCCAGGCTTTCCACAGATACGCAGTATTTT
TRBJ1-2 - TRBV6-5 - CASSYLGQYYGYTF TGTGCCAGCAGTTACTTGGGGCAGTACTATGGCTACACCTTC
TRBJ2-6 - TRBV7-9 - CASRVGRPSGANVLTF TGTGCCAGCAGGGTAGGACGGCCCTCTGGGGCCAACGTCCTGACTTTC
TRBJ1-2 TRBD1 TRBV18 - CASSPFEGASGYTF TGTGCCAGCTCACCATTCGAGGGGGCTAGTGGCTACACCTTC
TRBJ1-4 - TRBV15 - CATSSFNEKLFF TGTGCCACCAGCAGCTTTAATGAAAAACTGTTTTTT
TRBJ2-2 - TRBV11-2 once CASTNNPWELANTGELFF TGTGCCAGCACGAATAACCCCTGGGAGCTCGCGAACACCGGGGAGCTGTTTTTT
TRBJ2-6 TRBD1 TRBV28 - CASSLATGGSGANVLTF TGTGCCAGCAGTTTAGCGACAGGGGGCTCTGGGGCCAACGTCCTGACTTTC
TRBJ2-1 - TRBV11-3 - CASSPRGNNEQFF TGTGCCAGCAGTCCCCGGGGGAACAATGAGCAGTTCTTC
TRBJ2-3 - TRBV7-2 - CASSLGGRGDTQYF TGTGCCAGCAGCTTGGGGGGCCGGGGGGATACGCAGTATTTT
TRBJ2-7 - TRBV7-9 - CASSPVGDEQYF TGTGCCAGCAGCCCGGTCGGGGACGAGCAGTACTTC
TRBJ2-2 - TRBV3-1/TRBV3-2 - CASSHGFFRGRLGIGELFF TGTGCCAGCAGCCACGGGTTTTTTAGGGGACGTTTGGGCATCGGGGAGCTGTTTTTT
TRBJ2-2 - TRBV10-3 - CAISDSGTPITGELFF TGTGCCATCAGTGATAGTGGGACACCTATAACCGGGGAGCTGTTTTTT
TRBJ1-1 TRBD1 TRBV5-1 - CASSLDTTGVNTEAFF TGCGCCAGCAGCTTAGATACTACAGGGGTTAACACTGAAGCTTTCTTT
TRBJ1-1 - TRBV28 - CASRTPGLWDTEAFF TGTGCCAGCAGGACCCCGGGGCTGTGGGACACTGAAGCTTTCTTT
TRBJ2-1 - TRBV4-2 - CASSQVANLYNEQFF TGTGCCAGCAGCCAAGTAGCGAACCTCTACAATGAGCAGTTCTTC
TRBJ2-3 TRBD2 TRBV5-4 - CASSRRAGHSTDTQYF TGTGCCAGCAGTCGAAGAGCGGGGCATAGCACAGATACGCAGTATTTT
TRBJ2-1 - TRBV3-1/TRBV3-2 - CASSQGLRNEQFF TGTGCCAGCAGCCAAGGACTCCGCAATGAGCAGTTCTTC
TRBJ2-1 - TRBV6-5 once CASSFWGNEQFF TGTGCCAGCAGTTTTTGGGGGAATGAGCAGTTCTTC
TRBJ1-2 - TRBV9 - CASSPRVNYGYTF TGTGCCAGCAGCCCCAGAGTGAATTATGGCTACACCTTC
TRBJ2-1 - TRBV7-9 - CASVEDNEQFF TGTGCCAGCGTCGAAGACAATGAGCAGTTCTTC
TRBJ1-4 TRBD1 TRBV2 - CASRDREATNEKLFF TGTGCCAGCAGGGACAGGGAGGCAACTAATGAAAAACTGTTTTTT
TRBJ1-5 - TRBV28 few CASRGVDQPQHF TGTGCCAGCAGGGGGGTTGATCAGCCCCAGCATTTT
TRBJ1-2 - TRBV27 - CASSLTQGSGGYTF TGTGCCAGCAGTTTAACGCAGGGTTCGGGTGGCTACACCTTC
TRBJ1-2 - TRBV28 few CASSPPLGGYTF TGTGCCAGCAGTCCCCCCTTAGGTGGCTACACCTTC
TRBJ2-5 - TRBV11-2 - CASISPPEETQYF TGTGCCAGCATTTCTCCGCCGGAAGAGACCCAGTACTTC
TRBJ2-2 TRBD2 TRBV5-6 - CASSLTGTSGRGELFF TGTGCCAGCAGCCTAACCGGGACTAGCGGGAGGGGGGAGCTGTTTTTT
TRBJ1-2 - TRBV6-5 - CASSYNGHPYGYTF TGTGCCAGCAGTTACAACGGACATCCCTATGGCTACACCTTC
TRBJ2-3 - TRBV27 - CASWGRELSPDTQYF TGTGCCAGCTGGGGACGGGAGCTTAGTCCAGATACGCAGTATTTT
TRBJ1-6 - TRBV2 - CASTGRQNNSPLHF TGTGCCAGCACGGGCAGGCAGAATAATTCACCCCTCCACTTT
TRBJ2-2 TRBD2 TRBV11-2 - CASSQLVLPTSGSTGELFF TGTGCCAGCAGCCAACTTGTCCTCCCGACTAGCGGGTCCACCGGGGAGCTGTTTTTT
TRBJ1-6 TRBD1 TRBV18 - CASSPQGTGDSPLHF TGTGCCAGCTCACCCCAGGGGACAGGGGATTCACCCCTCCACTTT
TRBJ1-1 - TRBV2 - CASTDGGAGAFF TGTGCCAGCACGGACGGAGGGGCCGGGGCTTTCTTT
TRBJ1-5 - TRBV7-2 - CASSLMGTSNQPQHF TGTGCCAGCAGCTTAATGGGTACTAGCAATCAGCCCCAGCATTTT
TRBJ2-5 - TRBV29-1 - CSVEVYAETQYF TGCAGCGTTGAAGTTTACGCCGAGACCCAGTACTTC
TRBJ1-4 - TRBV15 - CATSRERDLTEKLFF TGTGCCACCAGCAGAGAGAGGGACTTAACTGAAAAACTGTTTTTT
TRBJ1-4 - TRBV12-3/TRBV12-4 once CASSPRQYEKLFF TGTGCCAGCAGTCCTCGACAATATGAAAAACTGTTTTTT
TRBJ1-5 - TRBV3-1/TRBV3-2 once CASSDNTGSQPQHF TGTGCCAGCAGCGATAATACAGGGTCACAGCCCCAGCATTTT
TRBJ2-2 TRBD2 TRBV6-1 - CASSEASTSGRWLGTGELFF TGTGCCAGCAGTGAAGCCTCGACTAGCGGGAGGTGGCTGGGCACCGGGGAGCTGTTTTTT
TRBJ2-5 - TRBV28 - CASSPRQWSRETQYF TGTGCCAGCAGTCCACGACAGTGGTCGCGGGAGACCCAGTACTTC
TRBJ1-2 - TRBV28 - CASSPHRDLNYGYTF TGTGCCAGCAGTCCCCACCGGGACTTAAACTATGGCTACACCTTC
TRBJ2-1 TRBD2 TRBV29-1 once CSVDLGLASDEQFF TGCAGCGTTGACCTCGGACTAGCGTCAGATGAGCAGTTCTTC
TRBJ2-5 TRBD2 TRBV7-2 - CASSFGLAGAQETQYF TGTGCCAGCAGCTTCGGACTAGCGGGGGCTCAAGAGACCCAGTACTTC
TRBJ1-2 - TRBV20-1 - CSASGGQTNYGYTF TGCAGTGCTAGTGGGGGGCAGACCAACTATGGCTACACCTTC
TRBJ2-1 TRBD2 TRBV9 - CASSVAGGNEQFF TGTGCCAGCAGCGTCGCGGGGGGAAATGAGCAGTTCTTC
TRBJ1-6 - TRBV6-4 - CASRDSYHSPLHF TGTGCCAGCAGGGACAGCTACCATTCACCCCTCCACTTT
TRBJ2-5 - TRBV25-1 - CASSEGDRETQYF TGTGCCAGCAGTGAAGGGGATAGGGAGACCCAGTACTTC
TRBJ1-6 TRBD1 TRBV5-1 - CASSSTPDRVNSPLHF TGCGCCAGCAGCTCTACACCTGACAGGGTGAATTCACCCCTCCACTTT
TRBJ2-1 TRBD2 TRBV5-1 once CASSSGLDNEQFF TGCGCCAGCAGCTCGGGACTAGACAATGAGCAGTTCTTC
TRBJ1-4 - TRBV5-1 once CASSLYTAATNEKLFF TGCGCCAGCAGCTTGTATACAGCCGCAACTAATGAAAAACTGTTTTTT
TRBJ1-5 - TRBV7-2 - CASSTGQPNQPQHF TGTGCCAGCAGCACCGGACAGCCGAATCAGCCCCAGCATTTT
TRBJ2-7 TRBD1 TRBV5-1 - CASSAGTGRGEQYF TGCGCCAGCAGTGCCGGGACAGGGAGGGGAGAGCAGTACTTC